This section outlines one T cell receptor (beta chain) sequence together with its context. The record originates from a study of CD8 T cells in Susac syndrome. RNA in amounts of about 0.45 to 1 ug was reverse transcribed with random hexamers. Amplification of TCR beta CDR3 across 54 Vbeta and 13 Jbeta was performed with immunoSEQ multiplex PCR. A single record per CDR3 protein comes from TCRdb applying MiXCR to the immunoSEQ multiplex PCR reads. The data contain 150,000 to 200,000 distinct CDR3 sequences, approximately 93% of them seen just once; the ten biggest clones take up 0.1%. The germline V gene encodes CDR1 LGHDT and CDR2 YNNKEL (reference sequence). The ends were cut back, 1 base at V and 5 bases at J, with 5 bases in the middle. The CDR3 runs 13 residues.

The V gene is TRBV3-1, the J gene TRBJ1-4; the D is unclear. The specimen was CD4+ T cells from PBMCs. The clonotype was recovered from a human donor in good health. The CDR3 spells CASSQGRNEKLFF. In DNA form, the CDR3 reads TGTGCCAGCAGCCAAGGCAGAAATGAAAAACTGTTTTTT.